Below, 17 T cell receptor beta chains from the same sample are listed, as sequenced in a study of OX40 agonist ivuxolimab in advanced cancers. Sequencing used immunoSEQ multiplex PCR; TCRdb keeps in-frame clones, though not all of them. The sample records tens of thousands of clones, 80% to 90% being singletons. Here the sequenced sample was CD4+ or CD8+ T cells sorted from blood, taken in a trial of the OX40 agonist ivuxolimab. All receptors derive from an adult with an advanced solid tumor such as melanoma, head and neck, liver or kidney cancer.

V and J are TRBV5-1 and TRBJ2-1; D remains unclear. CDR1 is SGHRS, CDR2 YFSETQ, per germline. The V and J ends lost 0 bases and 7 bases respectively, with 20 bases between them. CDR3 length: 17 residues. In DNA form, the CDR3 reads TGCGCCAGCAGCTTGGAGATACGTGGACCCTCGGCGAATGAGCAGTTCTTC. Protein product: CASSLEIRGPSANEQFF.

The chain links TRBV9 to TRBJ2-2; 7 bases line up with TRBD1. V shed 5 bases and J 5 bases; nucleotides not matched to a gene: 3. CDR1 SGDLS and CDR2 YYNGEE come from the germline V gene. The CDR3 length is 13 residues. The CDR3 DNA follows: TGTGCCAGCAGGGCAGGGGGTACCGGGGAGCTGTTTTTT. The encoded protein is CASRAGGTGELFF. The full variable domain, with the rest looked up from reference TRBV9 and TRBJ2-2, is DSGVTQTPKHLITATGQRVTLRCSPRSGDLSVYWYQQSLDQGLQFLIQYYNGEERAKGNILERFSAQQFPDLHSELNLSSLELGDSALYFCASRAGGTGELFFGEGSRLTVL.

This clone came up once. V is TRBV7-9 and J is TRBJ2-1; 9 nucleotides align to TRBD2. Germline V gene sequence: CDR1 SEHNR, CDR2 FQNEAQ (reference sequence). CDR3 length equals 15 residues. The ends lost 1 base at V and 5 bases at J; junction bases unmatched: 3. The CDR3 loop reads CASSLELAGNNEQFF. CDR3 coding DNA: TGTGCCAGCAGCTTAGAGCTAGCGGGAAACAATGAGCAGTTCTTC.

The V call is TRBV5-1, the J call TRBJ2-5; 12 nucleotides line up with TRBD2. Germline V lookup: CDR1 SGHRS, CDR2 YFSETQ. J was trimmed by 5 bases and V by 0 bases; bases with no gene match: 11. This CDR3 spans 18 amino acids. The CDR3 nucleotides read TGCGCCAGCAGCTTGGACCCTACTAGCGGGAGGATTAGGGAGACCCAGTACTTC. As protein: CASSLDPTSGRIRETQYF.

V and J are TRBV5-5 and TRBJ2-7; D is perhaps TRBD1 or TRBD2 (5 bases each). The CDR3 totals 14 residues. V gave up 0 bases and J gave up 7 bases, with 14 bases separating them. Per germline, CDR1 SGHKS and CDR2 YYEKEE (reference sequence). The CDR3 region is CASSLGDLEREQYF. The CDR3 DNA is TGTGCCAGCAGCTTGGGGGACCTAGAACGTGAGCAGTACTTC.

The genes are TRBV5-1 and TRBJ1-6, with a possible D match to TRBD1 (5 bases). The germline gives CDR1 SGHRS, CDR2 YFSETQ. Trimming stripped 5 bases from V and 0 bases from J, with 15 bases between. This CDR3 spans 17 amino acids. This CDR3 is CASRPGPQGSYNSPLHF. Here the CDR3 DNA reads TGCGCCAGCAGACCGGGACCTCAAGGCTCCTATAATTCACCCCTCCACTTT.

V gene TRBV5-1 combines with J gene TRBJ1-5; D gene ambiguous. There are 14 residues in the CDR3. The V and J ends lost 4 bases and 3 bases respectively, with 11 bases between them. Germline-derived CDR1 and CDR2 are SGHRS and YFSETQ. The CDR3 here is CASSVGTANQPQHF. CDR3 sequence (DNA): TGCGCCAGCAGCGTGGGAACAGCCAATCAGCCCCAGCATTTT.

This clone appeared once. The J gene is TRBJ2-7, the V gene TRBV7-9; TRBD2 matches 9 bases. The CDR3 runs to 15 residues. The ends lost 5 bases at V and 2 bases at J; junction bases unmatched: 7. Per germline, CDR1 SEHNR and CDR2 FQNEAQ (reference sequence). CDR3 residues: CASSPNLAGTYEQYF. DNA of the CDR3: TGTGCCAGCAGCCCGAATCTAGCGGGAACCTACGAGCAGTACTTC.

The chain couples TRBV18 to TRBJ1-3; 8 bases match TRBD1. Germline CDR1 reads KGHSH; CDR2 reads LQKENI. This CDR3 is built from 15 residues. V lost 3 bases to trimming and J lost 4 bases; unmatched junction nucleotides: 5. CDR3 loop: CASSPVRDRGNTIYF. As DNA, the CDR3 is TGTGCCAGCTCACCGGTTCGGGACAGGGGAAACACCATATATTTT.

J is TRBJ2-7 and V is TRBV4-2, with TRBD2 matching 15 bases. Germline V lookup: CDR1 LGHNA, CDR2 YNFKEQ. The J segment lost 3 bases and the V segment lost 1 base, leaving 7 bases of the junction unmatched. This CDR3 region has 18 residues. DNA of the CDR3: TGTGCCAGCAGCCAAGCAGGACTAGCGGGAGGGTTACTCTACGAGCAGTACTTC. It is translated as CASSQAGLAGGLLYEQYF.

This clone was seen a handful of times. The chain has TRBV7-9 and TRBJ2-7; weak D call: TRBD2 (5 bases). The length of the CDR3 is 13 residues. Germline loops: CDR1 SEHNR, CDR2 FQNEAQ (reference sequence). V gave up 3 bases and J gave up 6 bases, with 12 bases separating them. The CDR3 DNA reads as TGTGCCAGCAGCTTCGAGGGAACGGGCGAGCAGTACTTC. Translating gives CASSFEGTGEQYF.

This clone has just a few counts. The V call is TRBV27, the J call TRBJ1-5; D unclear. Germline V gene lookup returns CDR1 MNHEY and CDR2 SMNVEV (reference sequence). CDR3 length: 15 amino acids. The V end was cut by 6 bases, the J end by 0 bases, with 12 bases between. The CDR3 spells CASSPRGISNQPQHF. DNA for the CDR3: TGTGCCAGCAGCCCTCGGGGTATTAGCAATCAGCCCCAGCATTTT.

J is TRBJ2-5 and V is TRBV29-1; D is undetermined. The CDR3 runs 10 residues. The ends were cut back, 1 base at V and 5 bases at J, with 2 bases in the middle. The germline CDR1 and CDR2 sequences are SQVTM and ANQGSEA. CDR3 sequence (DNA): TGCAGCGTTGAAGGGGAGACCCAGTACTTC. This gives the protein CSVEGETQYF.

This clone has only one observation. The chain has TRBV30 and TRBJ2-1, with 9 nucleotides matching TRBD2. CDR1 GTSNPN and CDR2 SVGIG come from the germline V gene (reference sequence). This CDR3 spans 20 amino acids. With 4 bases clipped from V and 1 base from J, the junction kept 20 bases outside the gene matches. The CDR3, as DNA: TGTGCCTGGATGTCGGGGAGAGGGGGTAATAGCGGGAGTTCCTACAATGAGCAGTTCTTC. Protein product: CAWMSGRGGNSGSSYNEQFF.

The rearrangement uses TRBV5-1 and TRBJ2-3; 8 positions match TRBD2. The CDR3 sequence is 16 residues long. Per germline, CDR1 SGHRS and CDR2 YFSETQ. The ends lost 0 bases at V and 3 bases at J; junction bases unmatched: 6. The CDR3 sequence: CASSLEGSGNTDTQYF. The CDR3 nucleotides read TGCGCCAGCAGCTTGGAGGGTAGCGGGAATACAGATACGCAGTATTTT. Based on the CDR3 plus reference TRBV5-1 and TRBJ2-3, the full variable domain is KAGVTQTPRYLIKTRGQQVTLSCSPISGHRSVSWYQQTPGQGLQFLFEYFSETQRNKGNFPGRFSGRQFSNSRSEMNVSTLELGDSALYLCASSLEGSGNTDTQYFGPGTRLTVL.

The chain joins TRBV6-4 to TRBJ1-1; no definite D call. V was clipped by 3 bases and J by 11 bases, with 16 bases between them. The CDR3 consists of 13 residues. The germline CDR1 and CDR2 sequences are MRHNA and SNTAGT. CDR3 coding DNA: TGTGCCAGCAGTGAAATTTCGGGAAGTAAGGCTTTCTTT. It specifies CASSEISGSKAFF.

This clone appeared a single time. The rearrangement joins TRBV19 to TRBJ2-1, with 9 bases lining up with TRBD1. The CDR3 extends over 15 amino acids. The ends lost 5 bases at V and 6 bases at J; junction bases unmatched: 8. The germline V gene encodes CDR1 LNHDA and CDR2 SQIVND (reference sequence). CDR3 in amino acids: CASSDGGQGRNEQFF. The CDR3 nucleotides read TGTGCCAGTAGTGACGGCGGACAGGGGCGCAATGAGCAGTTCTTC.